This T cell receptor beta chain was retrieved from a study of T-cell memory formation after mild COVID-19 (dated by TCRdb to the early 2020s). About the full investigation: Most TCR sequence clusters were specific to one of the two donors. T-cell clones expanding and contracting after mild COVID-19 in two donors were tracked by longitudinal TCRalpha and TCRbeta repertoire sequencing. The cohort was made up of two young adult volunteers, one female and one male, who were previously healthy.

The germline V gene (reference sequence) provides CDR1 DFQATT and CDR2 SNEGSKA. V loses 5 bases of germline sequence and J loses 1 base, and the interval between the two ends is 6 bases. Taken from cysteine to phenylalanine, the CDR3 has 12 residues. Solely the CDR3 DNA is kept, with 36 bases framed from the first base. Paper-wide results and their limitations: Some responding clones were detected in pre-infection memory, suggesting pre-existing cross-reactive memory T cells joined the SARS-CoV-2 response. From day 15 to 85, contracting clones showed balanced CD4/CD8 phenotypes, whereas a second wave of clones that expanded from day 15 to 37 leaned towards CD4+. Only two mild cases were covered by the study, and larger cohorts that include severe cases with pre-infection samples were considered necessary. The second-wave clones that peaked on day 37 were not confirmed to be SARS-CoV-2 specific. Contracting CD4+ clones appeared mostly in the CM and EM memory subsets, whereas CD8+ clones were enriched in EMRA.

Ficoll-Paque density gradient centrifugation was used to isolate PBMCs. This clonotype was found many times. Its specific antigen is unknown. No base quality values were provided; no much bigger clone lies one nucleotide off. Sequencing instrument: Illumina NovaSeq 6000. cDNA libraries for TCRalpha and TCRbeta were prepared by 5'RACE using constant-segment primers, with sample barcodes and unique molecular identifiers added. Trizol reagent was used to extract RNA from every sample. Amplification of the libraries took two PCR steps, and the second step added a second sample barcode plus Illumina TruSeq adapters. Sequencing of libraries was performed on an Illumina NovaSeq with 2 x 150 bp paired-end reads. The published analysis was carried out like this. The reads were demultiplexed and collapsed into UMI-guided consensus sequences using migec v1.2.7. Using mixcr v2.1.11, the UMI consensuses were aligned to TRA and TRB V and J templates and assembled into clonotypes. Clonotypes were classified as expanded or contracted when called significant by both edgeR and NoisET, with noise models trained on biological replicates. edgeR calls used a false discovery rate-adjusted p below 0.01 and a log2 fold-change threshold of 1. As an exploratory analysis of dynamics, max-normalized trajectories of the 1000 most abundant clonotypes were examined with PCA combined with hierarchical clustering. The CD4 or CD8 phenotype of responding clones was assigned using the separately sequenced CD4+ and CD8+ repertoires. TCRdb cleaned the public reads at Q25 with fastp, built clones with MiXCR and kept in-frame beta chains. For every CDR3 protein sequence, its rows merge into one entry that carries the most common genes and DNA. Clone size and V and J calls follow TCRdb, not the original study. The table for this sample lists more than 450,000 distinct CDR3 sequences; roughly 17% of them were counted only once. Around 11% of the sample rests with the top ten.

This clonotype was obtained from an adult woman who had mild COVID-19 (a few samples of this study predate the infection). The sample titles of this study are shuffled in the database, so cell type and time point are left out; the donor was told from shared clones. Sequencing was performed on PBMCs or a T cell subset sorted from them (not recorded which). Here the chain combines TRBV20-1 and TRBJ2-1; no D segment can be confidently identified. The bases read TGCAGTGCTCCCCGATCCTACAATGAGCAGTTCTTC. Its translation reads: CSAPRSYNEQFF.